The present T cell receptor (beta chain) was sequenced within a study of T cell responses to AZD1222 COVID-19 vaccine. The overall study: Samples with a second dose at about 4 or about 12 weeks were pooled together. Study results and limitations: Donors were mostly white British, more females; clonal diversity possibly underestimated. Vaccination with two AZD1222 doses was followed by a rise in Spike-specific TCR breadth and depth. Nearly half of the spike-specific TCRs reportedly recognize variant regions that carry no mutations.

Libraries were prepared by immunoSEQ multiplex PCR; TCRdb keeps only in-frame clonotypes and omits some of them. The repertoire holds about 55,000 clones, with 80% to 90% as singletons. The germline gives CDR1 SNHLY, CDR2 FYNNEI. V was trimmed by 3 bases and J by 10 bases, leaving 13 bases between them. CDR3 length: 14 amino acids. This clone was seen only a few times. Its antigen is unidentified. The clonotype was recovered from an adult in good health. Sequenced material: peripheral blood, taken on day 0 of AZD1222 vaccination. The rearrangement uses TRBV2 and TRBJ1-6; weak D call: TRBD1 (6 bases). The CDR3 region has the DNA TGTGCCAGCAGTGAGGGGCAGGGGATCTCACCCCTCCACTTT. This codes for CASSEGQGISPLHF.